One T cell receptor beta chain is described in this entry. It lacks a known antigen. Per-base qualities were not stored, and no clone one base away is much larger. Trimming removed 4 bases from V and 2 bases from J, leaving 11 bases between the germline ends. The CDR3 sequence holds 15 residues, the cysteine and phenylalanine included. Only the CDR3 region is kept as DNA, spanning 45 bases read in frame from base 1. The germline V gene (reference sequence) supplies CDR1 MNHNY and CDR2 SVGAGI. The sample is drawn from a study of cytomegalovirus exposure and HLA in healthy donors (dated by TCRdb to about 2017). Turning to the overall study: An earlier analysis of 587 of the donors reported about 260 Gb of sequence data and around 100 million unique TCR beta sequences obtained from roughly 170 million T cells. An early release that covered about 640 HLA-typed donors contained approximately 320 gigabases of sequencing data and 75 million to 100 million unique TCR sequences. Among the roughly 400 genotyped donors, around 81% belonged to the genetic ancestry cluster associated with self-reported Caucasian donors. The aim of the study was to test whether cataloging public T cell receptors could identify signatures of past pathogen exposure. Using immunosequencing, the study profiled T cell repertoires from about 610 subjects and related those repertoires to cytomegalovirus serostatus. In addition to the first cohort of 666 subjects, a separate validation cohort of about 120 different subjects was used. To predict cytomegalovirus infection status, the study brought together high-throughput TCR immunosequencing, statistical association of individual TCRs with disease status, and machine learning. A later analysis re-examined previously published TCR beta repertoires from about 700 donors and added high-resolution HLA genotyping to investigate patterns of TCR occurrence. Rather than using new phenotypic data, the later analysis identified candidate immune exposures from TCR beta sequences and from how often those sequences occurred across donors. An earlier analysis of 500 to 750 of the donors applied high-throughput TCR beta sequencing to assess whether each TCR beta V gene segment acted as functional or pseudogenic. Alongside the repertoire data, information on donor age, sex, ethnicity and CMV serostatus was compiled. In a later genetic analysis, genome-wide SNP genotypes for about 55% of the 666 donors were used, and that subset was treated as a discovery cohort. Every repertoire in the discovery cohort had been generated on one and the same sequencing platform. HLA typing covered class I and class II loci at four-digit resolution. The number of donors typed differed by locus, with roughly 629-640 for A, B, C, DRB1 and DQB1, around 520 for DQA1, approximately 580 for DPA1, and 400 to 490 for DPB1. Roughly 5 DR-DQ haplotypes were handled as single units for association and clustering because linkage in the cohort was strong. Across about 380 genotyped donors of the cohort, an average of 235,054 unique TCR beta nucleotide sequences per donor were sequenced, and around 19% of those sequences were non-productive. Paper-wide results and their limitations: When HLA alleles, especially DR and DQ, strongly co-occurred, TCR associations were difficult to assign to individual alleles. In a later analysis, HLA-associated TCR beta chains showed more clonal expansion and lower generation probabilities than non-associated chains that were equally common. This cohort had only TCR beta chains sequenced, and the lack of alpha or paired-chain data limited which features could be detected. The authors suggested that the approach could potentially be extended to other disease states and immunological phenotypes. A further reported finding was that TCR beta sequences accurately predicted the HLA-A and HLA-B alleles for most subjects in the first cohort. Because HLA typing was unavailable for some donors at each locus, only the typed subset was used in association tests. Linkage disequilibrium might explain the correlated functional status among segregating V segments, but an unknown experimental factor could not be excluded. While some public TCRs were present in many individuals, most TCR sequences turned up only very rarely across donors. In an earlier analysis of approximately 590 of the donors, most TCR beta V segments were observed in productive rearrangements about 87% or about 30% of the time, broadly matching IMGT annotations. Because counts were too low, about 15 rarely observed V segments, including chromosome 9 orphons, were left out of the earlier analysis of 587 of the donors. According to a later analysis, parvovirus B19, influenza, CMV and Epstein-Barr virus appeared linked to several top co-occurrence clusters. The classifier was reported to diagnose cytomegalovirus status with high specificity and sensitivity in both the original and validation cohorts. The study listed 164 TCR beta chains as associated with cytomegalovirus. A group of highly shared sequence variants was considered likely to be a technical artifact of the sequencing pipeline. The only immune exposure information available for the cohort was CMV serostatus. In vitro tests confirmed that a few of the cytomegalovirus-associated TCR beta chains recognize cytomegalovirus antigens. In a later analysis, TCR association rates were found to vary across HLA loci, with the most associated TCRs seen for DRB1 alleles and the fewest for HLA-C alleles. Roughly uniform sequencing depth across donors was assumed in presence/absence analyses, although this assumption may not hold. A later analysis found that most CMV-associated TCR beta chains appeared HLA-restricted, with HLA associations seemingly driven largely by CMV exposure. An association between a missense DCLRE1C variant and V-gene and J-gene trimming of TCR beta chains was found in a later genetic analysis and replicated in an independent cohort. In a later analysis, 16,951 TCR beta sequences were associated with specific HLA alleles at a false discovery rate of 0.05. Compared with the roughly 670-donor mean, donors in an Asian-associated ancestry cluster had fewer N-insertions in productive TCRs, according to a later genetic analysis. Some IMGT-functional V segments, including TRBV6-2 and TRBV6-3, could not be distinguished by the 87-base-pair reads and were therefore excluded.

The cohort comprised fewer than 750 healthy bone marrow donors. All cohort members were sampled while nominally healthy, although unrecorded immune exposures were likely present. The donor was CMV seronegative and was included in the group of hundreds of seronegative cohort members. A peripheral blood sample was provided by each donor, and peripheral blood mononuclear cells were used for TCR beta sequencing. The Qiagen DNeasy Blood Extraction Kit was used to extract genomic DNA from the blood cell samples. Library generation was performed with the immunoSEQ multiplex PCR assay. The multiplex PCR relied on a mix of 60 forward primers for TCR Vbeta segments and 13 reverse primers for TCR Jbeta segments. The CDR3 region of rearranged TCR beta genes was amplified from genomic DNA by a multiplex PCR assay. The Illumina HiSeq System was used to sequence the amplified TCR beta libraries as 87-base-pair reads. Turning to the authors' computational methods: In a later analysis, tens of millions of unique TCR beta chains were counted across the roughly 670 repertoires, and approximately 9.9 million of these chains were shared by at least two donors. Raw reads were error-corrected and collapsed into unique sequences by a nearest-neighbor algorithm in which closely related sequences were merged to remove PCR and sequencing errors. V, D and J gene segments were assigned by aligning CDR3 sequences to IMGT reference sequences. For a sequence to be retained, at least a six-nucleotide match to both a V gene segment and a J gene segment was required. A rearrangement counted as productive if the CDR3 had no stop codons and remained in frame with V and J, and every other rearrangement counted as non-productive. Following IMGT convention, CDR3 was defined as the stretch from the second conserved V-encoded cysteine to the conserved J-encoded phenylalanine. The earlier analysis of some 550 of the donors excluded any sequence lacking an unambiguous match to a single V gene segment. In an earlier analysis of approximately 590 of the donors, V segments were called functional above 56.7% productive rearrangements and were called segregating when the between-donor standard deviation exceeded 5%. A statistical classification framework was built for diagnosing cytomegalovirus status from the catalog of TCR beta chain sequences. In a later analysis, V and J genes were assigned by comparing TCR nucleotide sequences against IMGT/GENE-DB human TR gene sequences. Using the TCRdist pipeline, a later analysis assigned CDR3 sequences along with most-parsimonious VDJ recombination scenarios. In a later analysis, each TCR beta chain was defined by its CDR3 amino acid sequence together with its V-gene family, and reads without a unique V-gene family were excluded. In a later analysis, 500 to 700 highly shared, low-generation-probability nucleotide sequences were removed to address suspected cross-contamination and a sequencing artifact. A later analysis calculated a clonal expansion index for each public chain from normalized within-repertoire ranks of inferred template counts. A later analysis computed generation probabilities with a VDJ recombination model fitted to out-of-frame rearrangements, and checked the results against IGoR. Hypergeometric tests were used in a later analysis to score TCR-TCR, TCR-HLA and TCR-CMV co-occurrence, with a repertoire-size bias correction applied to the TCR pairs. To estimate false discovery rates, a later analysis permuted the HLA or CMV assignments 20 times. In a later analysis, co-occurring TCRs were grouped using DBSCAN, with TCRdist sequence similarity added in when clustering inside HLA-allele-positive subsets. Co-occurrence clustering excluded repertoires with fewer than 30,000 or more than 120,000 public chains, plus five with anomalous nucleotide sharing. Drawn from immuneACCESS, this table holds only the in-frame rearrangements with V and J called that TCRdb kept. Clones are partly lost; checked studies trace under half to an unresolved V gene and leave the rest unexplained. That table furnishes V, J and clone size, whereas the DNA furnished D and trimming. The sample table shows about 67,000 clones, and 65% to 70% are seen once. 2% to 2.5% of the sample is held by the ten biggest clonotypes.

This sequence uses TRBV6-6 and TRBJ1-4; the best D guess is TRBD1, with 6 bases matching. The source material was PBMCs. The receptor was isolated from a woman aged 25 to 39 in good health and CMV-seronegative. The sequence in DNA is TGTGCCAGCAGTTTCCTACAGGGCACTAATGAAAAACTGTTTTTT. Its protein product is CASSFLQGTNEKLFF.